This T cell receptor (beta chain) comes out of a study of blood T cell repertoires in COVID-19. On the study more broadly: T cells, B-cell-depleted T cells, or PBMCs provided the cDNA or gDNA that served as material.

This CDR3 comprises 17 residues. Clones were sequenced by immunoSEQ multiplex PCR, and TCRdb holds only the in-frame ones, with some missing. The sample holds about 160,000 clones, around 80% seen once. This chain joins TRBV21-1 and TRBJ1-5. TRBV21-1 is noted as a pseudogene. Sequenced input: peripheral blood. The TCR sequence derives from a woman in her sixties or seventies with acute or convalescent COVID-19. The CDR3 sequence is CASSSSTRRMGVKPQHF. For the CDR3, the DNA is TGTGCCAGCAGCTCATCTACGAGGCGAATGGGTGTGAAGCCCCAGCATTTT.